This T cell receptor (beta chain) was obtained from a study of vaccination effects on CD4 cells after COVID-19. TCRdb keeps only in-frame clones here, not all; method: immunoSEQ multiplex PCR. The table has around 30,000 clones, roughly 77% seen once. CDR3 size: 15 residues. Between the trimmed V and J ends, which lost 5 bases and 4 bases, there was a span of 15 bases. Germline V gives CDR1 ENHRY, CDR2 SYGVKD. In regard to this clone: What it binds is unknown.

Viral peptide pools were used in the ViraFEST assay to expand antigen-specific CD4+ T cells, and sequencing came afterward. CD4+ T cells were isolated after approximately 10 days of culture. A positive SARS-CoV-2 PCR test fell between March and December 2020. Cultures had half their medium replaced with IL-2 medium on days 3 and 7. The TCR originated in a human donor who had a prior SARS-CoV-2 infection. The sample was CD4+ T cells from PBMCs cultured with HCoV-NL63 spike peptides, taken before COVID-19 vaccination. The genes are TRBV10-3 and TRBJ2-1; either TRBD1 or TRBD2 may supply D (5 bases each). The CDR3 DNA follows: TGTGCCATCAGTCAGGGCGGGCTGGGATACAATGAGCAGTTCTTC. This translates into CAISQGGLGYNEQFF.